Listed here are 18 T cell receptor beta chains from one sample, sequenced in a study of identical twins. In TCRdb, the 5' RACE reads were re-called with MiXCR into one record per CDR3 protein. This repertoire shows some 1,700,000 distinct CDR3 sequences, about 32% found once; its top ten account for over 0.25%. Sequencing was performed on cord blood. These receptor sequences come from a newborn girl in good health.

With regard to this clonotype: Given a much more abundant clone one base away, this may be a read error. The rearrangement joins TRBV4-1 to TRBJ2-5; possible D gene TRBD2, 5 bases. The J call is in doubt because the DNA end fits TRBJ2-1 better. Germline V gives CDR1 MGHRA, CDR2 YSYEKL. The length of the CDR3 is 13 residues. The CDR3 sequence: CASSQLAQETQFF. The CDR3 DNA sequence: TGCGCCAGCAGCCAACTAGCTCAAGAGACCCAGTTCTTC.

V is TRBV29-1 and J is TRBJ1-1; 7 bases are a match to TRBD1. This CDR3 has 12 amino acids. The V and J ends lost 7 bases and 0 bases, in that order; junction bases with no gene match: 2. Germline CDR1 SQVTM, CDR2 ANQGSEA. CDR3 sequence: CSGQGMNTEAFF. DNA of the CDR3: TGCAGCGGACAGGGCATGAACACTGAAGCTTTCTTT.

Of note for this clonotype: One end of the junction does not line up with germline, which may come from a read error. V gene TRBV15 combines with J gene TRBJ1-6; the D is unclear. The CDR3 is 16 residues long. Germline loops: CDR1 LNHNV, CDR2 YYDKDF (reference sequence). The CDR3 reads CTTSRDYGSGNSPLHF. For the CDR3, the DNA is TGTACCACCAGCAGAGATTACGGGTCGGGGAATTCACCCCTCCACTTT.

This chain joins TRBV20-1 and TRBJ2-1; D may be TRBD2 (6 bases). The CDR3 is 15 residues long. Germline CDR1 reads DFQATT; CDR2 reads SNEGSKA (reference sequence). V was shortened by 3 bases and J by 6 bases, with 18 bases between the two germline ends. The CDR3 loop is CSARDGGKGLNEQFF. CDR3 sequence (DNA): TGCAGTGCTAGGGATGGCGGGAAGGGGCTCAATGAGCAGTTCTTC.

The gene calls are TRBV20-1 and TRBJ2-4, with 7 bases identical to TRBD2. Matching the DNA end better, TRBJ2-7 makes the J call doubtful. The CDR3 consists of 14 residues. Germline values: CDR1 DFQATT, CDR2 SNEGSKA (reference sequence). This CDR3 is CSAPTSRYAYEQYF. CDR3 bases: TGCAGTGCTCCGACTAGCAGATATGCCTACGAGCAGTACTTC.

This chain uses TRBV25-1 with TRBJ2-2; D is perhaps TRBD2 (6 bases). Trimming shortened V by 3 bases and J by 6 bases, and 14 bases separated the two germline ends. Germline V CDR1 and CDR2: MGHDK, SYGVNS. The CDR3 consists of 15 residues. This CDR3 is CASSEAGRFPGELFF. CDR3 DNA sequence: TGTGCCAGCAGTGAGGCAGGGAGGTTCCCCGGGGAGCTGTTTTTT.

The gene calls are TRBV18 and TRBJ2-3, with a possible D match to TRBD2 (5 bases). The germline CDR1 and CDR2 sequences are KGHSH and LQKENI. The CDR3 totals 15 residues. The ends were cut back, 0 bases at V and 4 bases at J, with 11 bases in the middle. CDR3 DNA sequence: TGTGCCAGCTCACCACCTCAAGGGAGAGCAGATACGCAGTATTTT. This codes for CASSPPQGRADTQYF. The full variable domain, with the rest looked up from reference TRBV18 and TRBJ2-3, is NAGVMQNPRHLVRRRGQEARLRCSPMKGHSHVYWYRQLPEEGLKFMVYLQKENIIDESGMPKERFSAEFPKEGPSILRIQQVVRGDSAAYFCASSPPQGRADTQYFGPGTRLTVL.

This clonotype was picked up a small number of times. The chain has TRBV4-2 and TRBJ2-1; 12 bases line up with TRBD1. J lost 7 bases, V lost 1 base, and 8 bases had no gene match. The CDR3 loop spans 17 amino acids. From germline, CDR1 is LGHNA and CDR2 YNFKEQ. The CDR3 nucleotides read TGTGCCAGCAGCCAAGGGATTCGGGACAGGGGGCTGAATGAGCAGTTCTTC. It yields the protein CASSQGIRDRGLNEQFF.

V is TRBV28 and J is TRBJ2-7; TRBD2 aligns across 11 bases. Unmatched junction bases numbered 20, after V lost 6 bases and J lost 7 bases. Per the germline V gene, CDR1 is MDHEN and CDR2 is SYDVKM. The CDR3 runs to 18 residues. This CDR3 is CASSSRTSGLRGRNEQYF. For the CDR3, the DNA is TGTGCCAGCAGCTCCCGGACTAGCGGGCTGAGAGGTCGGAATGAGCAGTACTTC.

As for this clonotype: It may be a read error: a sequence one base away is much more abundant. CDR3 sequence: CASSMPYEQSF. In DNA form, the CDR3 reads TGTGCCAGCAGTATGCCCTACGAGCAGTCCTTC. V gene TRBV25-1 combines with J gene TRBJ2-7; no clear D gene. The length of the CDR3 is 11 residues. Germline V gene lookup returns CDR1 MGHDK and CDR2 SYGVNS.

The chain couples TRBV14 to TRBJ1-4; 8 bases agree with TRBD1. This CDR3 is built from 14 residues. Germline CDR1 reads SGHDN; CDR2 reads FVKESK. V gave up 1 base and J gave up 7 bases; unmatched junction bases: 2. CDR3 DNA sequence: TGTGCCAGCAGCCAAGCAGGGGGCAGTGAAAAACTGTTTTTT. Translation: CASSQAGGSEKLFF.

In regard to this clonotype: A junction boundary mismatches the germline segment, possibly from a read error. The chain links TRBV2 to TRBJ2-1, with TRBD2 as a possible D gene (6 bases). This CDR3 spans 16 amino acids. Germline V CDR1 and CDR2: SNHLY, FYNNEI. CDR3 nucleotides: TGTGCCGGCAGTGGCCTCGGCGGGGTCTCCTACAATGAGCAGTTCTTC. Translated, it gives CAGSGLGGVSYNEQFF.

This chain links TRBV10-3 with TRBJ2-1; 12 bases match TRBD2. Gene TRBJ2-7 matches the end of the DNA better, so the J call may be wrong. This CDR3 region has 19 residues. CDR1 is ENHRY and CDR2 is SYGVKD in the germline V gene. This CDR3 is CAISGLTGLAGPSHNEQYF. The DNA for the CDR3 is TGTGCCATCAGTGGGTTAACGGGACTAGCGGGCCCATCCCACAATGAGCAGTACTTC.

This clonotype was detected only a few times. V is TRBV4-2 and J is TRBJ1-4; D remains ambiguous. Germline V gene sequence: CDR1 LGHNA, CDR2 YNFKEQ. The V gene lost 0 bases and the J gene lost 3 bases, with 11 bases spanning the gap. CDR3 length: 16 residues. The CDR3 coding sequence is TGTGCCAGCAGCCAAGAGGCGACACCTCCTAATGAAAAACTGTTTTTT. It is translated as CASSQEATPPNEKLFF.

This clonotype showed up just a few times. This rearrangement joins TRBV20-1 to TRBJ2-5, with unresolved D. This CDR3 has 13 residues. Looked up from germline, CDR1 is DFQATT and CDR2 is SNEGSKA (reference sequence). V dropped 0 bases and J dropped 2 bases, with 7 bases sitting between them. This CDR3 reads CSARDPRQETQYF. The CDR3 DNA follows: TGCAGTGCTAGAGACCCTAGACAAGAGACCCAGTACTTC.

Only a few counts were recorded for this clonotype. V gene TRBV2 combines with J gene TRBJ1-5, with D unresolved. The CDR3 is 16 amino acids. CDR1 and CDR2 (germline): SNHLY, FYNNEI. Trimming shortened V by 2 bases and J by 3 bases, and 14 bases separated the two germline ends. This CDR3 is CASSEIAAGINQPQHF. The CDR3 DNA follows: TGTGCCAGCAGTGAAATTGCCGCAGGTATCAATCAGCCCCAGCATTTT.

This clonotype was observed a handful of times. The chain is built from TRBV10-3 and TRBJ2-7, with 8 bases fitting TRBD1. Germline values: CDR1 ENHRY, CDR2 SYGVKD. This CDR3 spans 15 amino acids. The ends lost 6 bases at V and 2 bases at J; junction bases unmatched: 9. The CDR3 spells CAIRATGTGPYEQYF. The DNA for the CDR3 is TGTGCCATCAGAGCCACCGGGACAGGTCCCTACGAGCAGTACTTC.

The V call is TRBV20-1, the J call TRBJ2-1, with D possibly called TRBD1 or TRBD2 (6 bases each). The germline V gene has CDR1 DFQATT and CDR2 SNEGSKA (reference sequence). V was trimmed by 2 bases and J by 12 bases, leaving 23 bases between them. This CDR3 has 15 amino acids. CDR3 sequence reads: CSARQKIGWGAGQFF. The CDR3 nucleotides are TGCAGTGCTAGACAAAAAATAGGGTGGGGGGCCGGGCAGTTCTTC.